This TCR beta chain is drawn from a study of blood T cell repertoires in COVID-19. Study-level background: Acute and convalescent COVID-19 specimens originated in the United States, Italy and Spain. T cells, B-cell-depleted T cells, or PBMCs provided the cDNA or gDNA that served as material.

With 5 bases clipped from V and 2 bases from J, the junction kept 6 bases outside the gene matches. This CDR3 is built from 16 residues. CDR1 and CDR2 from the germline V gene are MGHDK and SYGVNS. Original processing notes: Estimation of nucleated cell counts relied on the amplification of reference gene primers. TCRdb's copy holds only in-frame clones and misses some; the assay was immunoSEQ multiplex PCR. V and J calls and clone size follow that table, whereas D and trimming were derived from the DNA. The repertoire holds about 240,000 clones, with 86% as singletons. Sequencing input: peripheral blood. The sequence came from an elderly man with acute or convalescent COVID-19. This chain connects TRBV25-1 to TRBJ2-1, with 10 positions matching TRBD2. The CDR3: CASSWGLASPYNEQFF. The DNA for the CDR3 is TGTGCCAGCAGTTGGGGACTAGCGAGTCCCTACAATGAGCAGTTCTTC.